This TCR beta chain appears in the sequencing data of a study of blood T cells in healthy people across ages. Overall study findings and caveats: Diversity of TCR beta correlated strongly with naive T cell percentage. The lack of PBMC sorting stopped any conclusive naive versus antigen-experienced comparison. The study regarded diversity estimates from one million T cells as underestimates.

About this clonotype itself: Its antigen is unidentified.

Per sample, extraction of total RNA gave at least 5.5 micrograms in every case. The use of a sample-barcoded 5' primer and a J-beta primer mix characterized a second PCR of about 6 to 12 cycles. One entry per CDR3 protein results from TCRdb running MiXCR on the 5' RACE reads. This sample carries more than 700,000 distinct CDR3 sequences, roughly 50% of them seen once, and the ten largest clones take approximately 40%. The junction had 7 bases not matched to a gene; V was cut back by 3 bases and J by 0 bases. Germline CDR1 is DFQATT and CDR2 is SNEGSKA (reference sequence). This CDR3 spans 16 amino acids.

This sequence originates from a man older than 75 in good health. Sequencing input: blood. The rearrangement joins TRBV20-1 to TRBJ2-3; 9 bases align to TRBD2. In DNA form, the CDR3 reads TGCAGTGCTAGTTCCCCCGGGACTAGCAGCACAGATACGCAGTATTTT. Translating gives CSASSPGTSSTDTQYF.